The rows below give T cell receptor beta chains drawn from one sample of a study of cytomegalovirus exposure and HLA in healthy donors. Method: immunoSEQ multiplex PCR; TCRdb's copy keeps in-frame clones and lacks some. The data contain 50,000 to 60,000 clones, roughly four fifths of them singletons. Sequencing used PBMCs. The receptors here all came from a woman aged 35 to 49 in good health and CMV-seropositive. CDR3s include the opening cysteine and the closing phenylalanine or tryptophan. The D gene is left open where the match is weak. Part of the rows lack a size; the others show once, few, many or a class for expanded clones.

v_call	clone_size	cdr3_length	d_call	j_call	cdr3_aa	cdr3_nt
TRBV15	NA	16	NA	TRBJ2-2	CATKLVDGREAGELFF	TGTGCCACCAAACTGGTAGACGGCAGGGAGGCCGGGGAGCTGTTTTTT
TRBV5-1	few	16	TRBD1	TRBJ2-7	CASSQTGGSSSYEQYF	TGCGCCAGCAGCCAGACAGGGGGTTCCAGCTCCTACGAGCAGTACTTC
TRBV19	few	15	NA	TRBJ1-1	CASSNGLSMNTEAFF	TGTGCCAGTAGTAATGGACTTTCAATGAACACTGAAGCTTTCTTT
TRBV7-9	NA	14	TRBD1	TRBJ1-2	CASSYRDRGYGYTF	TGTGCCAGCAGCTACCGGGACAGGGGCTATGGCTACACCTTC
TRBV28	NA	13	TRBD1	TRBJ1-2	CASSHQGAYGYTF	TGTGCCAGCAGTCATCAGGGGGCGTATGGCTACACCTTC
TRBV4-1	NA	16	TRBD1	TRBJ1-1	CASSQGGDRVDTEAFF	TGCGCCAGCAGCCAAGGGGGGGACAGAGTGGACACTGAAGCTTTCTTT
TRBV30	NA	14	TRBD1	TRBJ2-5	CAWSGDRAGETQYF	TGTGCCTGGAGTGGAGACAGGGCTGGAGAGACCCAGTACTTC
TRBV2	NA	15	TRBD1	TRBJ1-1	CASRTNRGRGTEAFF	TGTGCCAGCAGAACCAACAGGGGGCGAGGCACTGAAGCTTTCTTT
TRBV9	NA	12	NA	TRBJ1-1	CASSRVGTEAFF	TGTGCCAGCAGCCGGGTAGGCACTGAAGCTTTCTTT
TRBV6-5	NA	15	NA	TRBJ1-2	CASSYPKGGVYGYTF	TGTGCCAGCAGTTACCCTAAGGGGGGGGTATATGGCTACACCTTC
TRBV19	NA	14	TRBD1	TRBJ1-2	CASTPDRGLGGYTF	TGTGCCAGTACCCCGGACAGGGGGCTGGGTGGCTACACCTTC
TRBV13	NA	13	TRBD1	TRBJ2-1	CASGQGPYNEQFF	TGTGCCAGCGGACAGGGGCCCTACAATGAGCAGTTCTTC
TRBV10-3	NA	17	TRBD1	TRBJ1-1	CAISELYRGRHGTEAFF	TGTGCCATCAGTGAGCTATACAGGGGGCGCCACGGTACTGAAGCTTTCTTT
TRBV5-4	NA	15	TRBD2	TRBJ2-7	CASSWGGGARYEQYF	TGTGCCAGCAGCTGGGGCGGGGGGGCGAGGTACGAGCAGTACTTC
TRBV10-3	NA	15	TRBD1	TRBJ1-5	CAISESGQSNQPQHF	TGTGCCATCAGTGAGTCGGGACAGTCTAATCAGCCCCAGCATTTT
TRBV2	NA	13	NA	TRBJ2-3	CASMGQGTDTQYF	TGTGCCAGCATGGGGCAGGGAACAGATACGCAGTATTTT
TRBV5-1	NA	14	TRBD1	TRBJ1-4	CASSWGTASEKLFF	TGCGCCAGCAGCTGGGGGACAGCTTCCGAAAAACTGTTTTTT
TRBV9	once	14	NA	TRBJ2-3	CASSVDPGTDTQYF	TGTGCCAGCAGCGTAGACCCGGGCACAGATACGCAGTATTTT
TRBV7-2	NA	14	NA	TRBJ1-2	CASTPGGVTYGYTF	TGTGCCAGCACCCCCGGGGGGGTCACCTATGGCTACACCTTC
TRBV10-2	NA	14	NA	TRBJ2-3	CASSLGGSTDTQYF	TGCGCCAGCAGTCTCGGGGGATCCACAGATACGCAGTATTTT
TRBV6-6	NA	13	TRBD1	TRBJ1-6	CASTRQGGAPLHF	TGTGCCAGCACCCGACAGGGCGGGGCACCCCTCCACTTT
TRBV2	NA	14	NA	TRBJ1-2	CASRGGTEVYGYTF	TGTGCCAGCCGGGGAGGGACCGAGGTCTATGGCTACACCTTC
TRBV7-2	NA	14	NA	TRBJ2-3	CASSPSTSTDTQYF	TGTGCCAGCAGCCCATCGACTAGCACAGATACGCAGTATTTT
TRBV7-2	once	15	NA	TRBJ2-1	CASSLDRGSYNEQFF	TGTGCCAGCAGCTTAGACCGGGGGAGTTACAATGAGCAGTTCTTC
TRBV30	NA	16	NA	TRBJ1-1	CAWREWSRGMNTEAFF	TGTGCCTGGAGGGAGTGGTCACGTGGTATGAACACTGAAGCTTTCTTT
TRBV28	NA	14	NA	TRBJ1-1	CASSQGPSATEAFF	TGTGCCAGCAGTCAAGGTCCCAGCGCAACTGAAGCTTTCTTT
TRBV7-9	once	13	NA	TRBJ2-7	CASSFFGGYEQYF	TGTGCCAGCAGCTTCTTCGGAGGGTACGAGCAGTACTTC
TRBV5-1	NA	14	NA	TRBJ2-7	CASSRQVESAEQYF	TGCGCCAGCAGCCGACAGGTAGAATCGGCCGAGCAGTACTTC
TRBV29-1	once	14	NA	TRBJ2-3	CSVEQGIRTDTQYF	TGCAGCGTTGAACAGGGGATACGCACAGATACGCAGTATTTT
TRBV7-2	NA	14	NA	TRBJ2-1	CASSQGLDYNEQFF	TGTGCCAGCAGCCAGGGACTGGACTACAATGAGCAGTTCTTC
TRBV25-1	NA	14	TRBD1	TRBJ2-7	CASRGQGKVKEQYF	TGTGCCAGCAGAGGACAGGGAAAGGTGAAAGAGCAGTACTTC
TRBV5-1	NA	12	NA	TRBJ2-1	CASSLASNEQFF	TGCGCCAGCAGCTTGGCCAGCAATGAGCAGTTCTTC
TRBV5-1	once	15	TRBD1	TRBJ2-1	CASSPWGQGDNEQFF	TGCGCCAGCAGCCCCTGGGGACAGGGGGACAATGAGCAGTTCTTC
TRBV6-1	NA	14	TRBD1	TRBJ1-5	CASRAQGPNQPQHF	TGTGCCAGCAGGGCACAGGGGCCAAATCAGCCCCAGCATTTT
TRBV2	few	15	NA	TRBJ1-2	CASRPWTAKDYGYTF	TGTGCCAGCAGACCGTGGACAGCGAAGGACTATGGCTACACCTTC
TRBV4-2	NA	17	NA	TRBJ2-5	CASSQEHGSRQQETQYF	TGTGCCAGCAGCCAAGAACATGGCTCAAGACAACAAGAGACCCAGTACTTC
TRBV28	NA	14	NA	TRBJ1-2	CASSLGGPNYGYTF	TGTGCCAGCAGTTTAGGAGGTCCAAACTATGGCTACACCTTC
TRBV4-3	NA	16	TRBD1	TRBJ1-4	CASSQIGTGVNEKLFF	TGCGCCAGCAGCCAAATCGGGACAGGGGTTAATGAAAAACTGTTTTTT
TRBV6-5	NA	13	NA	TRBJ1-3	CASQVNSGNTIYF	TGTGCCAGCCAGGTCAACTCTGGAAACACCATATATTTT
TRBV7-2	NA	14	NA	TRBJ2-3	CASSYRDWTDTQYF	TGTGCCAGCAGCTACAGAGATTGGACAGATACGCAGTATTTT
TRBV6-6	NA	15	TRBD1	TRBJ2-1	CASSRPGQGSNEQFF	TGTGCCAGCAGCCGACCGGGACAGGGTTCGAATGAGCAGTTCTTC
TRBV9	NA	16	NA	TRBJ2-2	CASSEGSGALAGELFF	TGTGCCAGCAGCGAGGGCTCAGGGGCACTCGCCGGGGAGCTGTTTTTT
TRBV6-5	NA	16	TRBD2	TRBJ2-3	CASSYISGVSTDTQYF	TGTGCCAGCAGTTACATTAGCGGGGTTAGCACAGATACGCAGTATTTT
TRBV10-2	NA	14	NA	TRBJ1-6	CASSEQGGDSPLHF	TGCGCCAGCAGTGAGCAGGGTGGCGATTCACCCCTCCACTTT
TRBV4-2	once	16	TRBD2	TRBJ2-3	CASSQDYPSGGDTQYF	TGTGCCAGCAGCCAAGATTATCCTAGCGGGGGAGATACGCAGTATTTT
TRBV10-3	NA	15	TRBD1	TRBJ2-3	CAISEAGTAKDTQYF	TGTGCCATCAGTGAGGCCGGGACAGCGAAAGATACGCAGTATTTT
TRBV4-2	NA	15	TRBD1	TRBJ2-7	CASSLNRGPFYEQYF	TGTGCCAGCAGCCTCAACAGGGGCCCATTCTACGAGCAGTACTTC
TRBV19	NA	14	NA	TRBJ1-2	CASTNTGSWYGYTF	TGTGCCAGTACCAATACAGGGTCATGGTATGGCTACACCTTC
TRBV10-3	NA	13	NA	TRBJ2-7	CAISPPGAWEQYF	TGTGCCATCAGTCCCCCAGGGGCGTGGGAGCAGTACTTC
TRBV11-2	once	16	TRBD1	TRBJ1-3	CASSWGTGSSGNTIYF	TGTGCCAGCAGCTGGGGGACAGGGAGCTCTGGAAACACCATATATTTT
TRBV6-1	NA	13	NA	TRBJ1-1	CASNSKGETEAFF	TGTGCCAGCAATTCCAAGGGGGAAACTGAAGCTTTCTTT
TRBV6-4	NA	15	TRBD2	TRBJ2-3	CASSEGLAGTDTQYF	TGTGCCAGCAGTGAGGGGCTAGCGGGCACAGATACGCAGTATTTT
TRBV4-1	NA	16	NA	TRBJ2-1	CASSHITGYSYNEQFF	TGCGCCAGCAGCCACATAACAGGATACTCCTACAATGAGCAGTTCTTC
TRBV9	NA	14	NA	TRBJ2-2	CASGVTWEAGELFF	TGTGCCAGCGGGGTAACCTGGGAGGCCGGGGAGCTGTTTTTT
TRBV10-3	NA	15	NA	TRBJ2-5	CAISGVGDSRGTQYF	TGTGCCATCAGTGGTGTTGGCGATTCGAGAGGGACCCAGTACTTC
TRBV5-1	NA	14	TRBD1	TRBJ2-5	CASRPGTGGETQYF	TGCGCCAGCAGGCCCGGGACAGGGGGGGAGACCCAGTACTTC
TRBV29-1	NA	17	NA	TRBJ1-4	CSVDSKRGPSGREKLFF	TGCAGCGTTGATTCTAAAAGAGGACCAAGCGGTCGTGAAAAACTGTTTTTT
TRBV5-1	NA	15	NA	TRBJ2-1	CASSLDAVLYNEQFF	TGCGCCAGCAGCTTGGATGCGGTCCTATACAATGAGCAGTTCTTC
TRBV5-1	once	14	NA	TRBJ2-1	CASKLGVGAEEQFF	TGCGCCAGCAAACTGGGCGTTGGGGCCGAGGAGCAGTTCTTC
TRBV28	NA	15	TRBD1	TRBJ1-6	CASRLQGSYNSPLHF	TGTGCCAGCCGATTACAGGGGAGCTATAATTCACCCCTCCACTTT